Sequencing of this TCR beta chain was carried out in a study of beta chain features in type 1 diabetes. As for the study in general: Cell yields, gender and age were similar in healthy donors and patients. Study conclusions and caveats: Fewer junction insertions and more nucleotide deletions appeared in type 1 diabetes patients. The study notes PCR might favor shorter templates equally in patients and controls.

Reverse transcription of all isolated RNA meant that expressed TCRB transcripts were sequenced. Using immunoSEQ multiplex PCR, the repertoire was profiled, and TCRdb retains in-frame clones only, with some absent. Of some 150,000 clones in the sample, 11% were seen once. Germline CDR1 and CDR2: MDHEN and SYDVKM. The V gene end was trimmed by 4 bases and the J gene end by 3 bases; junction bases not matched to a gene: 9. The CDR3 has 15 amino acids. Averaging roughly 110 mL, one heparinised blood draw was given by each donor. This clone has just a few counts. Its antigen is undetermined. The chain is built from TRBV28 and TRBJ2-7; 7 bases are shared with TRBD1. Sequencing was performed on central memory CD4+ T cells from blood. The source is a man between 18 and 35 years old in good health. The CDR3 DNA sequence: TGTGCCAGCAGTTCGGGACAGATTATCCTCTACGAGCAGTACTTC. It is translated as CASSSGQIILYEQYF.